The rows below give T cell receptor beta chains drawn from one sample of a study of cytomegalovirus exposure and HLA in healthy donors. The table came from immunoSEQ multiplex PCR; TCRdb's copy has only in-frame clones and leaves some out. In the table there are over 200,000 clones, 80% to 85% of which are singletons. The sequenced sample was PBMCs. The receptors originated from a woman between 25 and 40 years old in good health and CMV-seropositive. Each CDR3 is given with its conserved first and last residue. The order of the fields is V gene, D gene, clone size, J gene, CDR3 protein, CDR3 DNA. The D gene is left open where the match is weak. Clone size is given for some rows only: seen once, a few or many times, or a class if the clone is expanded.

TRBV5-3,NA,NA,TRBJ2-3,CARSLVGGAFWTDTQYF,TGTGCCAGAAGCTTGGTAGGAGGCGCGTTCTGGACAGATACGCAGTATTTT
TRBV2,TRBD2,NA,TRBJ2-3,CASSDRLAGHSLNTQYF,TGTGCCAGCAGTGATCGGCTAGCGGGACACTCCCTAAATACGCAGTATTTT
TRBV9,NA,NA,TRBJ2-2,CASSIPGELFF,TGTGCCAGCAGCATCCCCGGGGAGCTGTTTTTT
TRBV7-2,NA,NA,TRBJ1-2,CASSSYRETYGYTF,TGTGCCAGCAGCTCTTACCGGGAAACCTATGGCTACACCTTC
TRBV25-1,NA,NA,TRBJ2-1,CASYAPGEQFF,TGTGCCAGCTATGCTCCTGGGGAGCAGTTCTTC
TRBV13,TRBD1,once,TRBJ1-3,CASSPTGGFGNTIYF,TGTGCCAGCAGTCCCACAGGGGGCTTTGGAAACACCATATATTTT
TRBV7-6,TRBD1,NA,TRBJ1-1,CASSLRTGAVNTEAFF,TGTGCCAGCAGCTTACGGACAGGGGCGGTGAACACTGAAGCTTTCTTT
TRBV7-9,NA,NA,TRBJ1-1,CASSFTNTEAFF,TGTGCCAGCAGCTTTACTAACACTGAAGCTTTCTTT
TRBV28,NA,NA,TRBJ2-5,CASSLRVSEETQYF,TGTGCCAGCAGTTTGAGAGTGAGCGAAGAGACCCAGTACTTC
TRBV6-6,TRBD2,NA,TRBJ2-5,CASSSDTSGRWETQYF,TGTGCCAGCAGTTCGGACACTAGCGGGAGATGGGAGACCCAGTACTTC
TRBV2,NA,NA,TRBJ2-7,CASSASYEQYF,TGTGCCAGCAGTGCCTCCTACGAGCAGTACTTC
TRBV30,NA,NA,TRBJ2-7,CAWSVTGLSREQYF,TGTGCCTGGAGTGTTACGGGGCTGAGCCGCGAGCAGTACTTC
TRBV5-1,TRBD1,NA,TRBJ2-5,CASRSGDRETQYF,TGCGCCAGCAGGTCTGGGGACAGAGAGACCCAGTACTTC
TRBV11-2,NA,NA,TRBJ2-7,CASKESVEYEQYF,TGTGCCAGCAAAGAGAGCGTCGAGTACGAGCAGTACTTC
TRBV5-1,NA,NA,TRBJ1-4,CASSFRAEEKLFF,TGCGCCAGCAGCTTCAGGGCGGAGGAAAAACTGTTTTTT
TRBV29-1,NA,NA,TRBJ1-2,CSVRLTGSYRYTF,TGCAGCGTTAGGCTCACCGGGAGCTATAGGTACACCTTC
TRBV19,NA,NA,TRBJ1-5,CASSLGERQPQHF,TGTGCCAGTAGCCTAGGAGAGAGACAGCCCCAGCATTTT
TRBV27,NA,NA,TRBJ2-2,CASSAANTGELFF,TGTGCCAGCAGTGCTGCGAACACCGGGGAGCTGTTTTTT
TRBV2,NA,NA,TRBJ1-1,CASSNRDSFIEAFF,TGTGCCAGCAGTAACAGGGATTCGTTCATTGAAGCTTTCTTT
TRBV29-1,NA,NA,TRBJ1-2,CSFSRNYGYTF,TGCAGCTTCTCAAGGAACTATGGCTACACCTTC
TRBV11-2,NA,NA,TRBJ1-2,CASSLVPGRDEGYTF,TGTGCCAGCAGCTTAGTTCCCGGCAGGGATGAGGGCTACACCTTC
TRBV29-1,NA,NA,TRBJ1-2,CSVDKVGYTF,TGCAGCGTTGATAAGGTTGGCTACACCTTC
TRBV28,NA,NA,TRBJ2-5,CASSLGNLVGTQYF,TGTGCCAGCAGTTTGGGGAATTTAGTGGGGACCCAGTACTTC
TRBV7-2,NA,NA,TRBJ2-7,CASSYPNSYEQYF,TGTGCCAGCAGCTACCCCAACTCCTACGAGCAGTACTTC
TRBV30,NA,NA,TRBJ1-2,CAWSVSGLANYGYTF,TGTGCCTGGAGTGTCTCAGGTTTAGCTAACTATGGCTACACCTTC
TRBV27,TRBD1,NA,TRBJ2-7,CASRPVPGQAYEQYF,TGTGCCAGCAGACCAGTACCGGGACAGGCCTACGAGCAGTACTTC
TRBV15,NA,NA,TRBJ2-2,CATSRAGQSAGELFF,TGTGCCACCAGCAGAGCTGGACAGTCGGCTGGGGAGCTGTTTTTT
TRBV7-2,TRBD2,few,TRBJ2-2,CALGTSGNTGELFF,TGTGCTCTCGGGACTAGCGGGAACACCGGGGAGCTGTTTTTT
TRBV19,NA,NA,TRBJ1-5,CASSIQLGADSNQPQHF,TGTGCCAGTAGTATTCAATTGGGGGCAGATAGCAATCAGCCCCAGCATTTT
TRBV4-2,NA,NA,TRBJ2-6,CASSHAQGAGANVLTF,TGTGCCAGCAGCCATGCTCAGGGAGCCGGGGCCAACGTCCTGACTTTC
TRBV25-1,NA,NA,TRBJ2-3,CASSGGGTDTQYF,TGTGCCAGCAGTGGGGGGGGCACAGATACGCAGTATTTT
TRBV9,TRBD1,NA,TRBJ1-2,CASSVGPDRGAYGYTF,TGTGCCAGCAGCGTAGGCCCAGACAGGGGGGCCTATGGCTACACCTTC
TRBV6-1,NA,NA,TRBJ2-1,CASSGGGRNYNEQFF,TGTGCCAGCAGTGGAGGTGGGAGGAATTACAATGAGCAGTTCTTC
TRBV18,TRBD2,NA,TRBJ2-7,CASSPKLAVNYEQYF,TGTGCCAGCTCTCCGAAACTAGCGGTTAACTACGAGCAGTACTTC
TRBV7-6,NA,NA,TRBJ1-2,CASSSGQTNYGYTF,TGTGCCAGCAGCTCTGGACAGACTAACTATGGCTACACCTTC
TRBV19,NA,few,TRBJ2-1,CATSRRKPNERGDEQFF,TGTGCCACTTCTCGGAGGAAGCCGAACGAAAGAGGCGATGAGCAGTTCTTC
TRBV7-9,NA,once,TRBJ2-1,CASEASRGDNEQFF,TGTGCCAGCGAAGCTAGTCGTGGTGACAATGAGCAGTTCTTC
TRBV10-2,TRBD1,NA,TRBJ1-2,CASSEGTANYGYTF,TGCGCCAGCAGTGAAGGGACAGCTAACTATGGCTACACCTTC
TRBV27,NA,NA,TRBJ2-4,CASSPDLSAIQYF,TGTGCCAGCAGCCCAGACCTGTCCGCCATTCAGTACTTC
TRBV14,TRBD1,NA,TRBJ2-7,CASTPWDREHEQYF,TGTGCCAGCACCCCTTGGGACAGGGAACACGAGCAGTACTTC
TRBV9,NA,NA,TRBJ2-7,CASSVHGGSSYEQYF,TGTGCCAGCAGCGTACACGGGGGATCGTCCTACGAGCAGTACTTC
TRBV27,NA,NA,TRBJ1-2,CASSAGPPRSVLF,TGTGCCAGCTCGGCAGGGCCTCCCAGATCGGTCTTATTC
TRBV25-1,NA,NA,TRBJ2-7,CASSVVTYEQYF,TGTGCCAGCAGTGTAGTCACCTACGAGCAGTACTTC
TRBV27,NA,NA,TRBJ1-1,CASSLYALNTEAFF,TGTGCCAGCAGTTTATACGCCCTGAACACTGAAGCTTTCTTT
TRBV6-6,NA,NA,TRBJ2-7,CASTGAPDGEQYF,TGTGCCAGCACCGGGGCTCCAGATGGAGAGCAGTACTTC
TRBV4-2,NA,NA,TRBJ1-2,CASSQDLVRVVRDYGYTF,TGTGCCAGCAGCCAAGATCTTGTCAGGGTAGTGAGAGACTATGGCTACACCTTC
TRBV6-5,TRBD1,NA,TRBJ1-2,CASSYRQGVGYGYTF,TGTGCCAGCAGTTACCGACAGGGGGTCGGGTATGGCTACACCTTC
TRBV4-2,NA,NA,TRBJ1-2,CASSQGNRETF,TGTGCCAGCAGCCAGGGAAACAGGGAAACCTTC
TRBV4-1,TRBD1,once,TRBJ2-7,CASSQGQGAYEQYF,TGCGCCAGCAGCCAAGGGCAGGGGGCTTACGAGCAGTACTTC
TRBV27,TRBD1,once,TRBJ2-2,CASSLGQGVTGELFF,TGTGCCAGCTCTCTGGGACAGGGGGTCACCGGGGAGCTGTTTTTT
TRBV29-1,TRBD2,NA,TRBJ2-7,CSVSRESFSEQYF,TGCAGCGTTTCGCGGGAGTCCTTCTCCGAGCAGTACTTC
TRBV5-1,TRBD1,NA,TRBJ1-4,CASQPGGSEKLFF,TGCGCCAGCCAACCAGGGGGAAGTGAAAAACTGTTTTTT
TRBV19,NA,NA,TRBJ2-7,CASSINYGGGYEQYF,TGTGCCAGTAGTATTAATTACGGGGGAGGCTACGAGCAGTACTTC
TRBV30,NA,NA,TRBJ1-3,CAWRPPLGQNSGNTIYF,TGTGCCTGGAGACCCCCGCTAGGGCAGAACTCTGGAAACACCATATATTTT
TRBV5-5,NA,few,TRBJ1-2,CASSYQGVDYGYTF,TGTGCCAGCAGTTATCAAGGGGTAGACTATGGCTACACCTTC
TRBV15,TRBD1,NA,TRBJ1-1,CATSRAGGARTEAFF,TGTGCCACCAGCAGAGCAGGGGGCGCGAGGACTGAAGCTTTCTTT
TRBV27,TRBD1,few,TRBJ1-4,CASRNGQGAFSEKLFF,TGTGCCAGCAGGAATGGACAGGGGGCATTTAGTGAAAAACTGTTTTTT
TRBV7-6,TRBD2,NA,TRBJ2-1,CASSLVRREGPVNNEQFF,TGTGCCAGCAGCTTAGTCCGGCGGGAGGGCCCTGTAAACAATGAGCAGTTCTTC